These 11 T cell receptor beta chains originate from one sample sequenced in a study of control samples from healthy donors and cancer patients. Profiling relied on immunoSEQ multiplex PCR, and the TCRdb table lists in-frame clones only, not all of them. Counted here are 150,000 or so clones, around 88% occurring once; the ten biggest clones make up 4.5% to 6%. The sample taken for sequencing was blood. Receptors were obtained from a woman in her twenties or thirties in good health.

The V gene is TRBV6-2 or TRBV6-3, the J gene TRBJ2-7; TRBD2 agrees at 10 bases. The CDR3 is 15 residues long. V shed 5 bases and J 4 bases; nucleotides not matched to a gene: 8. From germline, CDR1 is MNHEY and CDR2 SVGEGT. CDR3 bases: TGTGCCAGCAGTACACCTAGCGGGGGAAAATACGAGCAGTACGTC. Its translation is CASSTPSGGKYEQYV.

The chain has TRBV5-6 and TRBJ1-3, with D perhaps TRBD1 (6 bases). The CDR3 consists of 17 residues. V was cut by 2 bases and J by 4 bases, with 19 bases left in between. Germline V gene lookup returns CDR1 SGHDT and CDR2 YYEEEE. In nucleotides, the CDR3 is TGTGCCAGCAGCTTCTTCCCACAGGGTGTGCTCGGAAACACCATATATTTT. Its protein is CASSFFPQGVLGNTIYF.

The V gene is TRBV7-9, the J gene TRBJ1-1; 8 positions match TRBD1. The trim removed 5 bases at V and 4 bases at J, leaving 6 bases unmatched. Germline values: CDR1 SEHNR, CDR2 FQNEAQ (reference sequence). CDR3 size: 14 residues. The CDR3 DNA reads TGTGCCAGCAGCGCCCAGACAGGGGCCACTGAAGCTTTCTTT. Translated: CASSAQTGATEAFF.

The genes are TRBV6-5 and TRBJ1-1; D may be TRBD1 (5 bases). Germline CDR1 reads MNHEY; CDR2 reads SVGAGI. Between the trimmed V and J ends, which lost 3 bases and 5 bases, there was a span of 16 bases. The CDR3 has 15 residues. The CDR3 here is CASSYGPGGRTEAFF. In DNA form, the CDR3 reads TGTGCCAGCAGTTATGGCCCCGGGGGTAGGACTGAAGCTTTCTTT.

This clone turned up a few times. The chain joins TRBV18 to TRBJ2-3; TRBD2 matches 8 bases. This CDR3 comprises 12 residues. Trimming removed 6 bases from V and 5 bases from J; junction bases left unmatched: 1. Germline CDR1 reads KGHSH; CDR2 reads LQKENI. The CDR3 DNA follows: TGTGCCAGCTCGCGGGGGGAAGATACGCAGTATTTT. This encodes CASSRGEDTQYF.

J is TRBJ1-4 and V is TRBV28; TRBD1 matches at 11 bases. The V gene's germline CDR1 is MDHEN and CDR2 SYDVKM. There are 20 residues in the CDR3. Unmatched junction bases numbered 17, after V lost 4 bases and J lost 4 bases. The CDR3 spells CASSSPVRDRGMRDNEKLFF. Written as DNA, the CDR3 is TGTGCCAGCAGTTCCCCCGTCCGGGACAGGGGGATGAGGGATAATGAAAAACTGTTTTTT.

The chain is built from TRBV7-8 and TRBJ2-7; 14 nucleotides agree with TRBD2. Germline V lookup: CDR1 SGHVS, CDR2 FQNEAQ. The CDR3 extends over 19 amino acids. V lost 3 bases, J lost 0 bases, and 10 bases stayed unmatched. The CDR3 sequence is CASSFPGLAGGSSSYEQYF. The CDR3 nucleotides are TGTGCCAGCAGCTTTCCCGGACTAGCGGGAGGTTCAAGCTCCTACGAGCAGTACTTC.

The chain combines TRBV12-3 or TRBV12-4 with TRBJ1-5; D might be TRBD1 (5 bases). This CDR3 has 13 amino acids. The V end lost 4 bases, the J end lost 7 bases, and 11 bases lay between the germline ends. The CDR3 DNA reads as TGTGCCAGCAGTTGGGGGAGTAGCCAGCCCCAGCATTTT. Encoded protein: CASSWGSSQPQHF.

The chain employs TRBV11-2 and TRBJ1-1, with D uncertain. CDR3 length: 14 amino acids. Germline V gene lookup returns CDR1 SGHAT and CDR2 FQNNGV. The V end was cut by 6 bases, the J end by 2 bases, with 13 bases between. CDR3 loop: CASRVGSDNTEAFF. The CDR3 bases are TGTGCCAGCAGGGTCGGGTCAGATAACACTGAAGCTTTCTTT.

The chain is built from TRBV5-1 and TRBJ2-3; possibly TRBD2 for D (6 bases). This CDR3 is 18 amino acids long. Germline-derived CDR1 and CDR2 are SGHRS and YFSETQ. Between the trimmed V and J ends, which lost 4 bases and 0 bases, there was a span of 21 bases. CDR3 DNA: TGCGCCAGCAGCCCCCGAGTGGGGAGGCGGACTAGCACAGATACGCAGTATTTT. This codes for CASSPRVGRRTSTDTQYF.

This rearrangement joins TRBV24-1 to TRBJ2-2; 7 nucleotides agree with TRBD1. The CDR3 spans 15 residues. Germline V gene lookup returns CDR1 KGHDR and CDR2 SFDVKD. The trim removed 2 bases at V and 3 bases at J, leaving 2 bases unmatched. The CDR3 here is CATSDWGTDTGELFF. CDR3 nucleotides: TGTGCCACCAGTGATTGGGGGACAGACACCGGGGAGCTGTTTTTT.